Here is one TCR beta chain with its context. The data originate from a study of Ad26.COV2.S vaccination and SARS-CoV-2 variants. Study in general: Administration of Ad26.COV2.S was intramuscular, either once or twice 56 days apart.

Profiling relied on immunoSEQ multiplex PCR, and the TCRdb table lists in-frame clones only, not all of them. In the table there are approximately 350,000 clones, roughly 91% of which are singletons. The V and J ends lost 5 bases and 0 bases respectively, with 14 bases between them. Germline CDR1 is GTSNPN and CDR2 is SVGIG (reference sequence). The CDR3 consists of 15 residues. Specified treatment: roughly 20 received Ad26.COV2.S at low or high dose, single or two shots; roughly 5 received placebo; per-sample allocation not given. All samples were drawn on day 63, counting from the first vaccine or placebo injection.

The rearrangement uses TRBV30 and TRBJ2-1, with D possibly TRBD2 on 5 matching bases. Sample: peripheral blood, taken in a trial of Ad26.COV2.S vaccine versus placebo. The TCR was taken from a person aged 18-65 years who received the Ad26.COV2.S COVID-19 vaccine or a placebo. CDR3 region: CAWGELGSSYNEQFF. CDR3 DNA: TGTGCCTGGGGTGAACTGGGGAGCTCCTACAATGAGCAGTTCTTC.